Sequencing of this T cell receptor beta chain was carried out in a study of blood T cell repertoires in COVID-19 (dated by TCRdb to the early 2020s). With regard to the full study: The collaborator samples originated in the United States, Italy and Spain and spanned the acute and convalescent phases of COVID-19. The dataset comprised deeply sampled blood TCRbeta repertoires from subjects exposed to, actively infected with, or recovered from COVID-19. The samples were drawn from two sources: the first 160 participants of the ongoing ImmuneRACE study, and 1,000 to 1,500 subjects contributed by 6 global collaborators. The repertoires were made available in a free public database intended to serve as a resource for research on the immune response to SARS-CoV-2. The prospective study material was composed of cDNA or gDNA derived from T cells, B-cell-depleted T cells, or PBMCs. Sample metadata almost always included a de-identified subject ID, COVID-19 status, age in years and sex. Where available, HLA class I and class II types were obtained from metadata supplied by the sample provider rather than from assay-based typing. Summary of the overall study and its limitations: How much clinical and demographic metadata was included differed by source and by participant, and the metadata was provided uncurated.

A note on this clone: Its antigen is not yet known. No much larger clone is present one base from it, and per-base qualities are unavailable.

The germline V gene encodes CDR1 KGHSH and CDR2 LQKENI. Counted from cysteine to phenylalanine, this CDR3 has 12 amino acids. Just the 36-base CDR3 DNA is kept, in frame starting at base 1. V is reduced by 6 bases and J by 4 bases, leaving a spacing of 7 bases between them. The immunoSEQ Assay, a bias-controlled multiplex PCR, was used to amplify TCRbeta CDR3 regions from genomic DNA. Concerning the study's data processing: The number of nucleated cells in each sample was estimated from the amplification of reference gene primers within the assay. To quantify the absolute abundance of each unique TCRbeta CDR3 rearrangement, sequence reads were collapsed and filtered. For each sample, productive Simpson clonality was calculated as the square root of Simpson's diversity index over productive rearrangements. This is the immuneACCESS table as TCRdb keeps it, with only in-frame sequences that have V and J called. A part of the clones is gone; compared with another copy, unresolved V genes explain less than half, and the rest is unexplained. V and J calls and clone size come straight from that table; D and trimming were deduced from the DNA. The sample includes 200,000 to 300,000 clones, with 88% observed a single time. The biggest ten clones account for about 1.3% of the sample.

Collaborating institutions collected whole blood in K2EDTA tubes following their own protocols. For TCRbeta analysis, collaborator samples were shipped as frozen whole blood, as isolated PBMCs, or as DNA extracted from either sample type. Here the chain combines TRBV18 and TRBJ1-5; no D gene call is confident. This clonotype was obtained from an elderly man with acute or convalescent COVID-19. The sample consisted of peripheral blood. CDR3 loop: CASSISNQPQHF. The bases are TGTGCCAGCTCCATCAGTAATCAGCCCCAGCATTTT.